Each of the 9 T cell receptor beta chains below was sequenced from the same sample in a study of identical twins. TCRdb ran MiXCR on the 5' RACE reads and lists one entry per CDR3 protein. The data hold 470,000 or so distinct CDR3 sequences, with 20% to 25% observed a single time. A further study also used this sample, focusing on T cells expressing NK-cell markers.

Source material: CD4+ T cells sorted from blood. The origin of the receptors is a woman in her late teens or twenties in good health.

The chain joins TRBV6-1 to TRBJ2-4; the match to TRBD2 covers 7 bases. The CDR3 loop spans 15 amino acids. CDR1 and CDR2 from the germline V gene are MNHNS and SASEGT. Germline trimming cut 6 bases from V and 9 bases from J; bases unmatched to any gene: 14. The CDR3 protein is CASRRTDTGGGIQYF. The CDR3 nucleotides read TGTGCCAGCAGACGCACTGACACGGGGGGAGGCATTCAGTACTTC.

Only a few counts were recorded for this clonotype. The chain is built from TRBV5-1 and TRBJ2-1, with a possible D match to TRBD2 (6 bases). CDR1 SGHRS and CDR2 YFSETQ come from the germline V gene. The CDR3 runs to 15 residues. V lost 0 bases and J lost 4, with 11 bases in between. The CDR3 bases are TGCGCCAGCAGCTTGGCCACGGGGAGGTACAATGAGCAGTTCTTC. Translated, it gives CASSLATGRYNEQFF.

The DNA for the CDR3 is TGTGCCAGCAGCTTAGTGTGGTCTAGCGGGAGGCACGAGCAGTACTTC. Residues: CASSLVWSSGRHEQYF. The chain recombines TRBV7-2 with TRBJ2-7; 11 bases fit TRBD2. The V segment lost 1 base and the J segment 5 bases; nucleotides outside the gene matches: 7. Germline CDR1 and CDR2: SGHTA and FQGNSA. The CDR3 has 16 amino acids.

The sample holds a few counts of this clonotype. The V and J genes are TRBV20-1 and TRBJ2-7; 10 positions match TRBD2. CDR3 length equals 14 residues. The germline V gene has CDR1 DFQATT and CDR2 SNEGSKA (reference sequence). The J segment lost 5 bases and the V segment lost 4 bases, leaving 8 bases of the junction unmatched. In DNA, the CDR3 is TGCAGTGCTATACAGCGGGAGGGCTATGACGAGCAGTACTTC. It translates to CSAIQREGYDEQYF.

The rearrangement uses TRBV20-1 and TRBJ2-1, with D uncertain. Germline loops: CDR1 DFQATT, CDR2 SNEGSKA (reference sequence). Deletions cut 7 bases from V and 4 bases from J, with 14 bases between. The CDR3 length is 13 residues. Here the CDR3 DNA reads TGCAGTGTGATCGCTTCGGGTTACAATGAGCAGTTCTTC. It translates to CSVIASGYNEQFF.

This clonotype was observed a few times. This chain connects TRBV5-1 to TRBJ2-1; 10 bases are shared with TRBD2. Per germline, CDR1 SGHRS and CDR2 YFSETQ. The CDR3 runs 20 residues. After removal of 2 bases from V and 0 bases from J, the junction contained 14 bases not matched to a gene. This CDR3 is CASSFLPSGGGGISYNEQFF. The CDR3 nucleotides are TGCGCCAGCAGCTTTTTGCCTAGCGGGGGCGGTGGGATCTCCTACAATGAGCAGTTCTTC.

The genes are TRBV12-3 or TRBV12-4 and TRBJ2-7; D uncertain. Deletions cut 3 bases from V and 3 bases from J, with 9 bases between. The CDR3 length is 13 residues. The CDR3 reads CASSFGFNYEQYF. The CDR3 nucleotides are TGTGCCAGCAGTTTCGGTTTTAACTACGAGCAGTACTTC.

The J gene is TRBJ2-3, the V gene TRBV5-1; 7 nucleotides align to TRBD1. The CDR3 runs 16 residues. Germline V gives CDR1 SGHRS, CDR2 YFSETQ. V shed 5 bases and J 0 bases; nucleotides not matched to a gene: 9. The CDR3 bases are TGCGCCAGCAGAAGTAACAGGGGAGCTAGCACAGATACGCAGTATTTT. Translated: CASRSNRGASTDTQYF. Using reference TRBV5-1 and TRBJ2-3 for the parts outside the CDR3, the full variable domain is KAGVTQTPRYLIKTRGQQVTLSCSPISGHRSVSWYQQTPGQGLQFLFEYFSETQRNKGNFPGRFSGRQFSNSRSEMNVSTLELGDSALYLCASRSNRGASTDTQYFGPGTRLTVL.

This clonotype has ten or more counts. The rearrangement joins TRBV5-1 to TRBJ2-7, with 8 bases identical to TRBD1. The CDR3 has 14 amino acids. The V gene's germline CDR1 is SGHRS and CDR2 YFSETQ. Trimming at V came to 4 bases and at J to 3 bases, leaving 6 bases not matched to a gene. CDR3 region: CASSLGQGNYEQYF. The CDR3 nucleotides are TGCGCCAGCAGCCTAGGACAGGGTAACTACGAGCAGTACTTC.